These 32 T cell receptor beta chains share one sample of origin, sequenced in a study of T cell responses to AZD1222 COVID-19 vaccine. The method was immunoSEQ multiplex PCR; TCRdb's version includes in-frame clones alone and lacks a portion of them. The sample has some 120,000 clones, about 90% seen once. The source was peripheral blood, collected on day 0 of AZD1222 vaccination. These TCRs come from an adult in good health.

V is TRBV2 and J is TRBJ1-1; 9 bases align to TRBD1. V dropped 5 bases and J dropped 0; count of bases not matched to a gene: 7. There are 16 residues in the CDR3. CDR1 and CDR2 (germline): SNHLY, FYNNEI. CDR3 in amino acids: CASSLQGAIMNTEAFF. The CDR3 DNA reads TGTGCCAGCAGTCTACAGGGGGCCATCATGAACACTGAAGCTTTCTTT.

The rearrangement joins TRBV6-6 to TRBJ1-2; 10 nucleotides align to TRBD1. J lost 8 bases, V lost 7 bases, and 13 bases had no gene match. CDR1 is MNHNY and CDR2 is SVGAGI in the germline V gene (reference sequence). This CDR3 is 15 amino acids long. The CDR3 sequence is CASTGPGQGIGGYTF. In nucleotides, the CDR3 is TGTGCCAGCACCGGCCCGGGACAGGGGATAGGAGGCTACACCTTC.

The V gene is TRBV27, the J gene TRBJ1-1; D possibly corresponds to TRBD1 (5 bases). In germline, CDR1 is MNHEY, CDR2 SMNVEV (reference sequence). V was clipped by 9 bases and J by 2 bases, with 16 bases between them. The CDR3 has 14 amino acids. This CDR3 is CASKSGNPNTEAFF. As DNA, the CDR3 is TGTGCCAGTAAATCAGGGAACCCAAACACTGAAGCTTTCTTT.

CDR3 protein: CATTYRGPNEKLFF. For the CDR3, the DNA is TGTGCCACCACCTACAGGGGGCCGAATGAAAAACTGTTTTTT. The genes are TRBV2 and TRBJ1-4; 9 positions agree with TRBD1. CDR1 is SNHLY, CDR2 FYNNEI, per germline. V lost 10 bases and J lost 5; bases outside the gene matches: 8. CDR3 length: 14 amino acids.

This clone was counted once. CDR3 nucleotides: TGTGCCTGGATGAATGGATGGAACACTGAAGCTTTCTTT. Translated: CAWMNGWNTEAFF. The gene calls are TRBV30 and TRBJ1-1, with D hard to call. CDR1 and CDR2 (germline): GTSNPN, SVGIG (reference sequence). This CDR3 comprises 13 residues. V was pared by 4 bases and J by 1 base, with 10 bases between.

The chain links TRBV5-1 to TRBJ1-1, with D uncertain. The CDR3 loop spans 14 amino acids. Trimming pared 3 bases from V and 5 bases from J, leaving 14 bases between. Germline loops: CDR1 SGHRS, CDR2 YFSETQ. This CDR3 is CASSSGPRETEAFF. The CDR3 DNA follows: TGCGCCAGCAGCTCGGGCCCACGCGAAACTGAAGCTTTCTTT.

V and J are TRBV10-3 and TRBJ2-3; 7 nucleotides agree with TRBD2. Trimming took 7 bases from V and 0 from J; bases not matched to a gene: 4. From germline, CDR1 is ENHRY and CDR2 SYGVKD. CDR3 length: 14 amino acids. In DNA, the CDR3 is TGTGCCATCACAGCGGGACTTAGCACAGATACGCAGTATTTT. This codes for CAITAGLSTDTQYF.

The V gene is TRBV12-3 or TRBV12-4, the J gene TRBJ1-2; D is uncertain. CDR3 length: 13 residues. V lost 5 bases, J lost 3 bases, and 10 bases lay in between. CDR3 sequence (DNA): TGTGCCAGCAGTCCCACAGATCACTATGGCTACACCTTC. It yields the protein CASSPTDHYGYTF.

V gene TRBV6-1 combines with J gene TRBJ1-1, with D hard to call. Germline CDR1 is MNHNS and CDR2 is SASEGT. This CDR3 region has 13 residues. With 1 base removed from V and 5 bases from J, the gap between germline ends came to 8 bases. The CDR3 region has the DNA TGTGCCAGCAGTGAAGTAAGGGAGACTGAAGCTTTCTTT. Amino acids: CASSEVRETEAFF.

This clone was detected only once. The V call is TRBV5-1, the J call TRBJ1-1; unclear D gene. Looked up from germline, CDR1 is SGHRS and CDR2 is YFSETQ. This CDR3 is built from 14 residues. V gave up 2 bases and J gave up 5 bases, with 13 bases separating them. For the CDR3, the DNA is TGCGCCAGCAGCTTACGGACCACACGGACTGAAGCTTTCTTT. Its translation is CASSLRTTRTEAFF.

The rearrangement links TRBV18 to TRBJ1-1, with 7 bases matching TRBD1. The CDR3 totals 13 residues. From germline, CDR1 is KGHSH and CDR2 LQKENI. V shed 2 bases, J shed 4 bases, and the junction held 1 base outside the gene matches. CDR3 sequence: CASSPRDSTEAFF. The CDR3 DNA reads as TGTGCCAGCTCACCAAGGGACAGCACTGAAGCTTTCTTT.

V gene TRBV9 combines with J gene TRBJ1-2; 11 bases align to TRBD1. This CDR3 spans 14 amino acids. The germline V gene has CDR1 SGDLS and CDR2 YYNGEE. Losses at the gene ends were 2 bases for V and 7 bases for J; bases not matched to a gene: 4. The CDR3 sequence: CASSVSGTGGGYTF. In DNA, the CDR3 is TGTGCCAGCAGCGTCTCCGGGACAGGGGGTGGCTACACCTTC.

The V gene is TRBV6-2 or TRBV6-3, the J gene TRBJ1-2; D not certain. The CDR3 runs to 11 residues. Germline V gene sequence: CDR1 MNHEY, CDR2 SVGEGT. V was cut by 0 bases and J by 7 bases, with 3 bases left in between. The DNA for the CDR3 is TGTGCCAGCAGTTACTCGACTGGCTACACCTTC. Amino acids: CASSYSTGYTF.

The chain employs TRBV19 and TRBJ1-5; no reliable D call. The germline V gene has CDR1 LNHDA and CDR2 SQIVND (reference sequence). CDR3 length: 15 residues. V gave up 8 bases and J gave up 0 bases, with 14 bases separating them. The CDR3 sequence: CASSWLEGSNQPQHF. The CDR3 nucleotides are TGTGCCAGTTCCTGGCTGGAGGGTAGCAATCAGCCCCAGCATTTT.

The chain has TRBV4-1 and TRBJ1-5, with TRBD1 as a possible D gene (6 bases). Per the germline V gene, CDR1 is MGHRA and CDR2 is YSYEKL. V lost 0 bases to trimming and J lost 6 bases, with 12 bases between them. The CDR3 loop spans 15 amino acids. The CDR3 bases are TGCGCCAGCAGCCAAGATAGGGGGATGGGTCAGCCCCAGCATTTT. Encoded protein: CASSQDRGMGQPQHF.

This clone occurred a few times. The gene calls are TRBV7-9 and TRBJ2-7, with D perhaps TRBD1 (5 bases). Per germline, CDR1 SEHNR and CDR2 FQNEAQ (reference sequence). Between the trimmed V and J ends, which lost 1 base and 6 bases, there was a span of 7 bases. This CDR3 is 12 amino acids long. The CDR3 sequence: CASSLGQLEQYF. As DNA, the CDR3 is TGTGCCAGCAGCTTAGGACAGCTCGAGCAGTACTTC.

The V call is TRBV6-5, the J call TRBJ1-6; D may be TRBD1 (5 bases). Germline CDR1 reads MNHEY; CDR2 reads SVGAGI. Trimming removed 10 bases at V and 3 bases at J, with 16 bases between. This CDR3 has 15 amino acids. In DNA, the CDR3 is TGTGCCACCCTGGACCCTCAGGGCTATAATTCACCCCTCCACTTT. Protein: CATLDPQGYNSPLHF.

The chain couples TRBV4-1 to TRBJ1-1; 9 bases fit TRBD1. V gave up 4 bases and J gave up 2 bases; unmatched junction bases: 14. Germline V lookup: CDR1 MGHRA, CDR2 YSYEKL. This CDR3 is 18 amino acids long. CDR3 sequence reads: CASSRGEGTGWGNTEAFF. CDR3 nucleotide sequence: TGCGCCAGCAGCCGAGGGGAAGGGACAGGGTGGGGAAACACTGAAGCTTTCTTT.

V gene TRBV19 combines with J gene TRBJ2-7; tentatively, D is TRBD1 or TRBD2 (5 bases each). Germline CDR1 reads LNHDA; CDR2 reads SQIVND (reference sequence). Trimming left V 4 bases short and J 1 base short, with 17 bases between. The CDR3 is 16 residues long. CDR3 sequence: CASSTSGEGPSYEQYF. In nucleotides, the CDR3 is TGTGCCAGTAGTACCTCAGGAGAGGGGCCATCCTACGAGCAGTACTTC. Supplemented by reference TRBV19 and TRBJ2-7, the full variable domain reads DGGITQSPKYLFRKEGQNVTLSCEQNLNHDAMYWYRQDPGQGLRLIYYSQIVNDFQKGDIAEGYSVSREKKESFPLTVTSAQKNPTAFYLCASSTSGEGPSYEQYFGPGTRLTVT.

The chain employs TRBV18 and TRBJ1-5, with unresolved D. The CDR3 length is 13 residues. The V gene lost 4 bases and the J gene lost 3 bases, with 7 bases spanning the gap. Germline CDR1 and CDR2: KGHSH and LQKENI. CDR3 nucleotides: TGTGCCAGCTCACGAGGACCCAATCAGCCCCAGCATTTT. Encoded protein: CASSRGPNQPQHF.

The V call is TRBV7-8, the J call TRBJ1-1, with D possibly being TRBD1 (6 bases). Germline assignment: CDR1 SGHVS and CDR2 FQNEAQ. This CDR3 region has 14 residues. V was trimmed by 5 bases and J by 4 bases, leaving 14 bases between them. The chain's CDR3 is CASSHEGGVTEAFF. The CDR3 nucleotides are TGTGCCAGCAGCCACGAGGGGGGGGTCACTGAAGCTTTCTTT.

In its sample, this clone was seen once. The chain recombines TRBV6-5 with TRBJ2-1, with D possibly being TRBD2 (5 bases). The germline CDR1 and CDR2 sequences are MNHEY and SVGAGI. The CDR3 is made up of 14 amino acids. V gave up 11 bases and J gave up 5 bases, with 19 bases separating them. This CDR3 is CAVPGIAINNEQFF. In DNA form, the CDR3 reads TGTGCCGTCCCCGGGATAGCCATTAACAATGAGCAGTTCTTC.

This chain connects TRBV7-8 to TRBJ1-3, with D unclear. The germline V gene has CDR1 SGHVS and CDR2 FQNEAQ. Trimming removed 5 bases from V and 3 bases from J, with 5 bases in between. The CDR3 totals 12 residues. In DNA form, the CDR3 reads TGTGCCAGCAGCCCAGGTGGAAACACCATATATTTT. Protein: CASSPGGNTIYF.

This clone was detected only once. The chain links TRBV10-2 to TRBJ2-5; D call uncertain. Trimming cost V 6 bases and J 4 bases, with 15 bases left between them. CDR3 length equals 14 residues. The germline V gene encodes CDR1 WSHSY and CDR2 SAAADI. CDR3 residues: CASRAPGPLETQYF. The CDR3, as DNA: TGCGCCAGCAGAGCCCCCGGACCGCTAGAGACCCAGTACTTC.

The chain has TRBV5-1 and TRBJ1-5, with TRBD1 as a possible D gene (5 bases). Deletions cut 4 bases from V and 4 bases from J, with 15 bases between. This CDR3 has 15 amino acids. Germline V gene lookup returns CDR1 SGHRS and CDR2 YFSETQ. The CDR3 loop reads CASSPIGAENQPQHF. DNA of the CDR3: TGCGCCAGCAGCCCAATCGGGGCGGAGAATCAGCCCCAGCATTTT.

The genes are TRBV7-3 and TRBJ1-2; D uncertain. V lost 7 bases and J lost 3, with 21 bases in between. Germline lookup yields CDR1 SGHTA and CDR2 FQGTGA. This CDR3 contains 16 residues. In DNA, the CDR3 is TGTGCCAGCACCCTGGTCCCCGTTGATGGGGACTATGGCTACACCTTC. Encoded protein: CASTLVPVDGDYGYTF. The full variable domain, its missing parts supplied by reference TRBV7-3 and TRBJ1-2, is GAGVSQTPSNKVTEKGKYVELRCDPISGHTALYWYRQSLGQGPEFLIYFQGTGAADDSGLPNDRFFAVRPEGSVSTLKIQRTERGDSAVYLCASTLVPVDGDYGYTFGSGTRLTVV.

The rearrangement joins TRBV15 to TRBJ1-6, with a possible D match to TRBD1 (5 bases). The germline CDR1 and CDR2 sequences are LNHNV and YYDKDF (reference sequence). V gave up 3 bases and J gave up 11 bases, with 14 bases separating them. The CDR3 sequence is 14 residues long. CDR3 in DNA: TGTGCCACCAGCAGCTCTGGGACCACTGCACCCCTCCACTTT. Translating it yields CATSSSGTTAPLHF.

The rearrangement links TRBV15 to TRBJ1-5; D unresolved. Germline values: CDR1 LNHNV, CDR2 YYDKDF (reference sequence). Between the trimmed V and J ends, which lost 3 bases and 6 bases, there was a span of 9 bases. The CDR3 runs 13 residues. CDR3 amino acids: CATSSSLSQPQHF. Written as DNA, the CDR3 is TGTGCCACCAGCAGTTCCTTGAGTCAGCCCCAGCATTTT.

The genes are TRBV7-2 and TRBJ2-1; D possibly corresponds to TRBD1 (5 bases). V lost 3 bases, J lost 7 bases, and 16 bases lay in between. The CDR3 totals 15 residues. Germline-derived CDR1 and CDR2 are SGHTA and FQGNSA. The CDR3 sequence is CASSFGSRAGNEQFF. CDR3 bases: TGTGCCAGCAGCTTTGGTAGCAGGGCCGGTAATGAGCAGTTCTTC.

This rearrangement joins TRBV7-8 to TRBJ2-5; no clear D. V was trimmed by 5 bases and J by 5 bases, leaving 12 bases between them. The CDR3 is 13 amino acids. Germline V gene sequence: CDR1 SGHVS, CDR2 FQNEAQ. DNA for the CDR3: TGTGCCAGCAGCCGTGTCCTTGGGGAGACCCAGTACTTC. Amino acids: CASSRVLGETQYF.

The DNA of the CDR3 is TGTGCCAGCCGTTCGCCGGAATTAGGGAATCAGCCCCAGCATTTT. This codes for CASRSPELGNQPQHF. The rearrangement links TRBV28 to TRBJ1-5; D not resolved. Per germline, CDR1 MDHEN and CDR2 SYDVKM. The CDR3 totals 15 residues. The germline V and J ends were trimmed by 8 bases and 4 bases, with 18 bases remaining between them.

The sample holds one count of this clone. Here the CDR3 DNA reads TGTGCCAGCCACAGGGAGGATCAGCCCCAGCATTTT. It is translated as CASHREDQPQHF. The rearrangement uses TRBV2 and TRBJ1-5, with D tentatively TRBD1 (6 bases). This CDR3 contains 12 residues. Trimming stripped 8 bases from V and 5 bases from J, with 10 bases between. In germline, CDR1 is SNHLY, CDR2 FYNNEI.